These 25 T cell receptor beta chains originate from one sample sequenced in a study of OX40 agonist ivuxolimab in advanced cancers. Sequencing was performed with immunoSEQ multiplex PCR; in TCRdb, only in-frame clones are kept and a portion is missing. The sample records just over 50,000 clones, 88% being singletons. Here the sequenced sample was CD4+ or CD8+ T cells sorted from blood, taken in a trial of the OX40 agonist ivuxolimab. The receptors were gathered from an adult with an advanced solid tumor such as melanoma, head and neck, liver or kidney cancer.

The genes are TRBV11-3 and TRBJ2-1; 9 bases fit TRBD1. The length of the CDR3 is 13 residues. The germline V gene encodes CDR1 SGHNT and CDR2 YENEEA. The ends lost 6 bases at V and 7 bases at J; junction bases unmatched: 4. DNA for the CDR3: TGTGCCAGCAGTTCGGACAGGGGTAATGAGCAGTTCTTC. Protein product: CASSSDRGNEQFF.

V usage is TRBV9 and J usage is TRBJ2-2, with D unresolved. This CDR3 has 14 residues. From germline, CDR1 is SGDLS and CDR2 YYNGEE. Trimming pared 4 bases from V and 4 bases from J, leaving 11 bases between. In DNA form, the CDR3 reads TGTGCCAGCAGCCTACGCAGTGGCACCGGGGAGCTGTTTTTT. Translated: CASSLRSGTGELFF.

The CDR3 reads CASSLSLGGTLYEQYF. The DNA of the CDR3 is TGTGCCAGCAGCTTATCCTTGGGGGGGACCCTCTACGAGCAGTACTTC. The rearrangement uses TRBV11-2 and TRBJ2-7, with TRBD2 identical over 7 bases. Germline CDR1 SGHAT, CDR2 FQNNGV. Trimming at V came to 2 bases and at J to 3 bases, leaving 10 bases not matched to a gene. The CDR3 loop spans 16 amino acids.

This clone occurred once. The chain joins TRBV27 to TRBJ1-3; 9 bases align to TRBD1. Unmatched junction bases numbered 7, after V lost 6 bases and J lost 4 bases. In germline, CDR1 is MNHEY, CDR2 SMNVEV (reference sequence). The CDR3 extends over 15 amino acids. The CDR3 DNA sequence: TGTGCCAGCAGCCGGGGGACAGGGAGAGGAAACACCATATATTTT. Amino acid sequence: CASSRGTGRGNTIYF.

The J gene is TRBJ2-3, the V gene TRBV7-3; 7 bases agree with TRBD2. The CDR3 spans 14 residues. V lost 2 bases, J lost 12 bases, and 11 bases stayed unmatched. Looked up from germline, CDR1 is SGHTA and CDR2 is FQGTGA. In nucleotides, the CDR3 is TGTGCCAGCAGCTTAGCGGGACTACCTAATTCACAGTATTTT. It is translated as CASSLAGLPNSQYF. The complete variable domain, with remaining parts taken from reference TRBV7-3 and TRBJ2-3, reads GAGVSQTPSNKVTEKGKYVELRCDPISGHTALYWYRQSLGQGPEFLIYFQGTGAADDSGLPNDRFFAVRPEGSVSTLKIQRTERGDSAVYLCASSLAGLPNSQYFGPGTRLTVL.

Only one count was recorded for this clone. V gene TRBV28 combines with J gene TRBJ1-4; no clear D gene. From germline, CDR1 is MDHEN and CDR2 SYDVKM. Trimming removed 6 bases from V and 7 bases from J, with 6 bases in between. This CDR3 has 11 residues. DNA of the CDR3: TGTGCCAGCAGCTATACTGAAAAACTGTTTTTT. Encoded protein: CASSYTEKLFF.

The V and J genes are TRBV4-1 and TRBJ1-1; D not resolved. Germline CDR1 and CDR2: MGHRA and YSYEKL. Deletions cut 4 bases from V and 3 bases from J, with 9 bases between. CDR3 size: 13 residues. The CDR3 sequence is CASSRPSYTEAFF. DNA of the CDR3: TGCGCCAGCAGCCGGCCCTCCTACACTGAAGCTTTCTTT.

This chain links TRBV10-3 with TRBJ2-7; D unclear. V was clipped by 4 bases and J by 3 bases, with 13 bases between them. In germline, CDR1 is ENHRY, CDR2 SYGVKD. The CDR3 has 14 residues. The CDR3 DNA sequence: TGTGCCATCAGTGGCGGCAGAAATGGCTACGAGCAGTACTTC. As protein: CAISGGRNGYEQYF.

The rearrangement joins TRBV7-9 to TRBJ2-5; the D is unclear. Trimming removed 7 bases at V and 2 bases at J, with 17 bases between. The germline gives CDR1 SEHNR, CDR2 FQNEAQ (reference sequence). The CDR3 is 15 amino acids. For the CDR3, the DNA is TGTGCCAGCACCCAGCTGGGCGTTGGGCAAGAGACCCAGTACTTC. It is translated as CASTQLGVGQETQYF.

The CDR3 protein is CASSGAPPNYEQYF. For the CDR3, the DNA is TGTGCCAGCAGTGGGGCCCCCCCCAACTACGAGCAGTACTTC. The rearrangement uses TRBV28 and TRBJ2-7, with D perhaps TRBD1 (5 bases). This CDR3 comprises 14 residues. The germline V and J ends were trimmed by 5 bases and 3 bases, with 14 bases remaining between them. Germline V lookup: CDR1 MDHEN, CDR2 SYDVKM.

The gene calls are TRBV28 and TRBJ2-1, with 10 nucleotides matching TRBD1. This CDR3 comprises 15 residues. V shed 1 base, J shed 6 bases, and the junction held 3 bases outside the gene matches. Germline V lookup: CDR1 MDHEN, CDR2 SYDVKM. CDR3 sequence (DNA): TGTGCCAGCAGTTTATCCGGGACAGGGGTCAATGAGCAGTTCTTC. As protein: CASSLSGTGVNEQFF.

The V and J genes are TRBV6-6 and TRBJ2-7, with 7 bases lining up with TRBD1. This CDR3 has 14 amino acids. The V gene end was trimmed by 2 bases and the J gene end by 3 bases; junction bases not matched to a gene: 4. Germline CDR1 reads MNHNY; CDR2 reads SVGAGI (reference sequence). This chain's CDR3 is CASSYMPGGYEQYF. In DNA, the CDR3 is TGTGCCAGCAGTTACATGCCAGGGGGCTACGAGCAGTACTTC.

CDR3 residues: CASSQRIGTGISGNTIYF. In DNA form, the CDR3 reads TGTGCCAGCAGCCAAAGAATTGGGACAGGGATCTCTGGAAACACCATATATTTT. The chain uses TRBV14 and TRBJ1-3; TRBD1 aligns across 9 bases. J lost 0 bases, V lost 2 bases, and 8 bases had no gene match. The CDR3 extends over 18 amino acids. Germline V gene lookup returns CDR1 SGHDN and CDR2 FVKESK. The entire variable domain, with the rest obtained from reference TRBV14 and TRBJ1-3, is as follows: EAGVTQFPSHSVIEKGQTVTLRCDPISGHDNLYWYRRVMGKEIKFLLHFVKESKQDESGMPNNRFLAERTGGTYSTLKVQPAELEDSGVYFCASSQRIGTGISGNTIYFGEGSWLTVV.

The CDR3 protein is CARQGSGIGDTQYF. The CDR3 region has the DNA TGTGCCCGACAAGGAAGCGGGATCGGAGATACGCAGTATTTT. This chain uses TRBV6-7 with TRBJ2-3, with TRBD2 matching over 7 bases. TRBV6-7 falls under the ORF class, with uncertain function. The CDR3 loop spans 14 amino acids. The V and J ends lost 11 bases and 5 bases, in that order; junction bases with no gene match: 13.

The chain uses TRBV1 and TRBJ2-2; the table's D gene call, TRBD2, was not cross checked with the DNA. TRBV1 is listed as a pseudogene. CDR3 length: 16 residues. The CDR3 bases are TGCACCAGCAGCCCCGGGGTAGCGGGATCGACCGGGGAGCTGTTTTTT. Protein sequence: CTSSPGVAGSTGELFF.

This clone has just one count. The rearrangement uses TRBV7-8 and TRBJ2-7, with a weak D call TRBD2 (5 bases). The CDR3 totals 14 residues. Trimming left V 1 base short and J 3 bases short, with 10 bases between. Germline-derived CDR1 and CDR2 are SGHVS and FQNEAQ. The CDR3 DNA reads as TGTGCCAGCAGCTTAGGTACGGGGAACTACGAGCAGTACTTC. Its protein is CASSLGTGNYEQYF.

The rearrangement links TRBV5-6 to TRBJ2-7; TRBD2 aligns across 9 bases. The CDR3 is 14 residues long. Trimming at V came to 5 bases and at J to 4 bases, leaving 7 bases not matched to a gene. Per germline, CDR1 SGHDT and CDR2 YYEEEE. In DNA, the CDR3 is TGTGCCAGCAGGCGGAGCGGGAGGACGTACGAGCAGTACTTC. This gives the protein CASRRSGRTYEQYF.

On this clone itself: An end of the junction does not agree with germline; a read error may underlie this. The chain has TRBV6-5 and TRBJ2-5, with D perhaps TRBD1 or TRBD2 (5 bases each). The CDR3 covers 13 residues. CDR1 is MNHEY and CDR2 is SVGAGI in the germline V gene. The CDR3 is CVSSRDRQETQYF. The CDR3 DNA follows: TGTGTCAGCTCTAGGGACCGTCAAGAGACCCAGTACTTC.

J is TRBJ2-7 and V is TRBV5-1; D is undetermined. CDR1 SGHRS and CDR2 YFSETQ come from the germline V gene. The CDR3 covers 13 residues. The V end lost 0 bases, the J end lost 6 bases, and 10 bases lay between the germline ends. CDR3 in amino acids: CASSLARPGEQYF. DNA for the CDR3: TGCGCCAGCAGCTTGGCCAGGCCGGGCGAGCAGTACTTC.

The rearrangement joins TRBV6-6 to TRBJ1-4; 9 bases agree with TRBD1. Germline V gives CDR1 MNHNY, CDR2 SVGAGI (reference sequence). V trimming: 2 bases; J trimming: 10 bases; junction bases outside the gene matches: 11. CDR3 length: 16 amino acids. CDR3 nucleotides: TGTGCCAGCAGTTACCCCGGGACAGGGAACGTAGGAAAACTGTTTTTT. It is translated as CASSYPGTGNVGKLFF.

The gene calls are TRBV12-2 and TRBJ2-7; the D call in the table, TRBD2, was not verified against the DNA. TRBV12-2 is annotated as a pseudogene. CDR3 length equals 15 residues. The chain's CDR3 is CASSQVSGSGSEQYF. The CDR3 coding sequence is TGTGCCAGCAGTCAAGTTAGCGGGAGTGGTAGCGAGCAGTACTTC.

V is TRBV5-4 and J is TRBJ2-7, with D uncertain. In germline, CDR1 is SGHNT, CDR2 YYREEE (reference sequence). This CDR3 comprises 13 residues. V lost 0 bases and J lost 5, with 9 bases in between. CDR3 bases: TGTGCCAGCAGCTTGGTCCAGGACCACGAGCAGTACTTC. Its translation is CASSLVQDHEQYF.

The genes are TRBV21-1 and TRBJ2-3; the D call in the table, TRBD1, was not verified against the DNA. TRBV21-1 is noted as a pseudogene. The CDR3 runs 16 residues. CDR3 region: CASSKVPGQGGDTQYF. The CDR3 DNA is TGTGCCAGCAGCAAAGTTCCGGGACAGGGGGGGGATACGCAGTATTTT.

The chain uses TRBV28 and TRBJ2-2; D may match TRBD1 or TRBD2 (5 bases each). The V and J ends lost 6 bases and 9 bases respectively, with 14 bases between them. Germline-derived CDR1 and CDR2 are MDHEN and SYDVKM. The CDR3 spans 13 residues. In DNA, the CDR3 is TGTGCCAGCAGGGGGACCACGGGGCGGGAGCTGTTTTTT. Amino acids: CASRGTTGRELFF. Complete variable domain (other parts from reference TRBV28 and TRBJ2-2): DVKVTQSSRYLVKRTGEKVFLECVQDMDHENMFWYRQDPGLGLRLIYFSYDVKMKEKGDIPEGYSVSREKKERFSLILESASTNQTSMYLCASRGTTGRELFFGEGSRLTVL.

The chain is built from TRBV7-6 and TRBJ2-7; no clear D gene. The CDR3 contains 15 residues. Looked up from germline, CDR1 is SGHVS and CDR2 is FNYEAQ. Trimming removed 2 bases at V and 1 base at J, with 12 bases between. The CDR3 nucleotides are TGTGCCAGCAGCTTACTAACGGCACCTTCCTACGAGCAGTACTTC. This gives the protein CASSLLTAPSYEQYF.